This TCR beta chain was identified during a study of PD-1 blockade in classical Hodgkin lymphoma. General study results and limits: As was reported, newly diagnosed patients showed lower baseline TCR diversity than healthy donors did. Newly diagnosed and completely responding patients shared comparable baseline diversity.

This clone occurred a few times. Its antigen is not identified. The CDR3 runs to 12 residues. Germline CDR1 reads SNHLY; CDR2 reads FYNNEI. V lost 6 bases to trimming and J lost 6 bases, with 12 bases between them. Profiling relied on immunoSEQ multiplex PCR, and the TCRdb table lists in-frame clones only, not all of them. The sample has 11,000 or so clones; around 83% are singletons. As to time point: cycle 4 day 1 (C4D1), after 6 weeks of nivolumab. Each patient relapsed following autologous stem cell transplantation, and prior brentuximab vedotin exposure differed. The investigators isolated CD8+ T cells from thawed PBMCs using magnetic negative selection. Intravenous infusions of nivolumab 3 mg/kg reached patients every 2 weeks.

The TCR comes from a human donor with classical Hodgkin lymphoma. The donor label of this sample is uncertain. The rearrangement links TRBV2 to TRBJ2-7; perhaps TRBD1 as D (6 bases). This material consisted of CD8+ T cells from blood, taken before the fourth cycle of nivolumab. The CDR3 sequence: CASRGQGREQYF. CDR3 nucleotides: TGTGCCAGCAGGGGGCAGGGGCGCGAGCAGTACTTC.